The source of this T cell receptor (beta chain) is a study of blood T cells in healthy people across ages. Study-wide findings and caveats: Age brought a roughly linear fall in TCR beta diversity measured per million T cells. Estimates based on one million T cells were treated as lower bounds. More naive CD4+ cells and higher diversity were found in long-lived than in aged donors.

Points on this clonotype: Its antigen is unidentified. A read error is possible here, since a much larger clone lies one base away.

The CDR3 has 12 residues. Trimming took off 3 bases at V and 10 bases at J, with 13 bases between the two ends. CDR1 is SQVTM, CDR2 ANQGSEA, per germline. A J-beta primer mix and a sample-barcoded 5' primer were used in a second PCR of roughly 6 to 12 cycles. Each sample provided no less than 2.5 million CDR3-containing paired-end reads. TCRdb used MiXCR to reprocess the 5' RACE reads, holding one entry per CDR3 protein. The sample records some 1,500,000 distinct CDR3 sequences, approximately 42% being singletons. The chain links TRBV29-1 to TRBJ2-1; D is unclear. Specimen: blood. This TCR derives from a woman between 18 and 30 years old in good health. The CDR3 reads CSVDIQPYEQFF. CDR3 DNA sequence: TGCAGCGTTGACATCCAGCCCTACGAGCAGTTCTTC.